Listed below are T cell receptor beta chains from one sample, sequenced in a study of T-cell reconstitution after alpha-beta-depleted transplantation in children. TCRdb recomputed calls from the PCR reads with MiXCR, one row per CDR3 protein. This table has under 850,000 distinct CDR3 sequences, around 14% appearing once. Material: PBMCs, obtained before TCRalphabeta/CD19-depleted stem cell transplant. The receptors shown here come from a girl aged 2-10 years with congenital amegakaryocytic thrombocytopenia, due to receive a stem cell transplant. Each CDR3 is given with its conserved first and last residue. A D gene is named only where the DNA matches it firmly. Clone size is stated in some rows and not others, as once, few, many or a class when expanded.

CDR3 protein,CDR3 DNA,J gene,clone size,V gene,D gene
CASSLAGRGWDEQYF,TGTGCCAGCAGCTTAGCGGGCAGGGGTTGGGACGAGCAGTACTTC,TRBJ2-7,-,TRBV7-2,-
CCARDLLGVAGSYEQYF,TGCTGTGCTAGAGATCTTTTGGGGGTAGCGGGGTCCTACGAGCAGTACTTC,TRBJ2-7,few,TRBV20-1,TRBD2
CASRRAGDDTQYF,TGCGCCAGCCGCAGAGCGGGAGATGATACGCAGTATTTT,TRBJ2-3,many,TRBV10-1,TRBD2
CASSRLADYEQYF,TGTGCCAGCAGTAGATTAGCGGATTACGAGCAGTACTTC,TRBJ2-7,many,TRBV6-2/TRBV6-3,-
CAWNRDDPIPDTQYF,TGTGCCTGGAACCGGGATGACCCCATACCAGATACGCAGTATTTT,TRBJ2-3,many,TRBV30,-
CASSLVGREGREQFF,TGTGCCAGCAGCTTAGTAGGGCGGGAGGGTCGTGAGCAGTTCTTC,TRBJ2-1,-,TRBV7-8,TRBD2
CASSIALRTEAFF,TGTGCCAGTAGTATCGCCCTTAGGACTGAAGCTTTCTTT,TRBJ1-1,few,TRBV19,-
CASSLALAGGGIQYF,TGTGCCAGCAGCTTAGCACTAGCGGGAGGAGGAATTCAGTACTTC,TRBJ2-4,-,TRBV7-7,TRBD2
CASSTKDNRYQETQYF,TGTGCCAGCAGTACCAAAGACAACAGGTACCAAGAGACCCAGTACTTC,TRBJ2-5,few,TRBV12-3/TRBV12-4,-
CASLGLVTDTQYF,TGTGCCAGCTTGGGACTAGTCACAGATACGCAGTATTTT,TRBJ2-3,many,TRBV7-8,TRBD2
CASSLGYSGNEQFF,TGTGCCAGCAGTTTGGGCTATTCTGGGAATGAGCAGTTCTTC,TRBJ2-1,many,TRBV27,-
CATSLSAGETQYF,TGCGCCACCTCCCTATCCGCGGGCGAGACCCAGTACTTC,TRBJ2-5,few,TRBV5-1,-
CASSPSTGFRYGYTF,TGTGCCAGCAGTCCCTCGACAGGGTTCCGCTATGGCTACACCTTC,TRBJ1-2,few,TRBV27,TRBD1
CASSPYQVRYGYTF,TGTGCCAGCAGCCCGTACCAAGTTCGCTATGGCTACACCTTC,TRBJ1-2,few,TRBV7-9,-
CASSRTTNEKLFF,TGCGCCAGCAGCCGGACAACTAATGAAAAACTGTTTTTT,TRBJ1-4,many,TRBV5-1,-
CASKTTGLAYEQYF,TGTGCCAGTAAGACGACAGGGCTCGCCTACGAGCAGTACTTC,TRBJ2-7,few,TRBV19,TRBD1
CASSETGQETQYF,TGTGCCAGCAGCGAGACAGGCCAAGAGACCCAGTACTTC,TRBJ2-5,-,TRBV5-5,-
CSARPISGGQETQYF,TGCAGTGCTAGACCGATTAGCGGGGGGCAAGAGACCCAGTACTTC,TRBJ2-5,-,TRBV20-1,TRBD2
CSASRGTSGRRDEQFF,TGCAGTGCTAGTAGAGGGACTAGCGGGAGACGTGATGAGCAGTTCTTC,TRBJ2-1,-,TRBV20-1,TRBD2
CSASPVGGETSGNHEQFF,TGCAGTGCTAGTCCTGTCGGGGGCGAGACTAGCGGGAACCATGAGCAGTTCTTC,TRBJ2-1,few,TRBV20-1,TRBD2
CASSSTSGRVNEQFF,TGTGCCAGCAGCTCGACTAGCGGGAGAGTTAATGAGCAGTTCTTC,TRBJ2-1,-,TRBV7-2,TRBD2
CSAREREGEQFF,TGCAGTGCTAGGGAACGGGAGGGTGAGCAGTTCTTC,TRBJ2-1,many,TRBV20-1,TRBD2
CASSQPGQSNQPQHF,TGCGCCAGCAGCCAACCGGGACAGAGCAATCAGCCCCAGCATTTT,TRBJ1-5,-,TRBV4-1,TRBD1
CASSFPLDEQFF,TGTGCCAGCAGTTTCCCCCTCGATGAGCAGTTCTTC,TRBJ2-1,-,TRBV12-3/TRBV12-4,-
CASSLGTLQAPEQYF,TGTGCCAGCAGCTTAGGCACCCTTCAGGCCCCCGAGCAGTACTTC,TRBJ2-7,many,TRBV11-2,-
CASSFPRAESRWFF,TGCGCCAGCAGCTTCCCTAGGGCGGAATCTAGGTGGTTCTTC,TRBJ2-1,-,TRBV5-1,-
CASSSSSGSFYNEQFF,TGTGCCAGCAGTTCATCTAGCGGCAGTTTCTACAATGAGCAGTTCTTC,TRBJ2-1,few,TRBV27,TRBD2
CASRIAGAEETQYF,TGTGCCAGTAGGATAGCGGGAGCGGAAGAGACCCAGTACTTC,TRBJ2-5,-,TRBV19,TRBD2